The subject of this entry is one TCR beta chain. This sample is drawn from a study of PD-L1 blockade in urothelial cancer. The templates were synthetic TCR analogs, and they were spiked into each PCR. The assay was immunoSEQ multiplex PCR, and TCRdb's table has in-frame clones only and misses some. The sample has 40,000 to 55,000 clones; around 87% are singletons. Time point noted: peripheral blood 6 weeks after treatment start. Unmatched junction bases numbered 7, after V lost 1 base and J lost 6 bases. The CDR3 has 15 amino acids. The germline CDR1 and CDR2 sequences are SGDLS and YYNGEE. The sample here was PBMCs, taken around atezolizumab (anti-PD-L1) treatment. The receptor was derived from a man between 60 and 70 years old with urothelial cancer. The chain recombines TRBV9 with TRBJ1-2; 9 bases agree with TRBD1. CDR3 amino acids: CASSVQPGQGNGYTF. The DNA for the CDR3 is TGTGCCAGCAGCGTACAACCGGGACAGGGTAATGGCTACACCTTC. Full variable domain (remainder filled in from reference TRBV9 and TRBJ1-2): DSGVTQTPKHLITATGQRVTLRCSPRSGDLSVYWYQQSLDQGLQFLIQYYNGEERAKGNILERFSAQQFPDLHSELNLSSLELGDSALYFCASSVQPGQGNGYTFGSGTRLTVV.